This T cell receptor (beta chain) was captured by sequencing in a study of T cell responses to AZD1222 COVID-19 vaccine. This CDR3 region has 15 residues. J lost 9 bases, V lost 1 base, and 1 base had no gene match. In germline, CDR1 is SGHTA, CDR2 FQGTGA. It was second doses at about 4 or about 12 weeks that were pooled. Assay used: immunoSEQ multiplex PCR; TCRdb lists only in-frame clones, some missing. The sample has more than 150,000 clones, roughly 94% seen once; the top ten hold about 1.5%. The chain is built from TRBV7-3 and TRBJ2-1, with TRBD2 matching over 15 bases. The TCR comes from an adult who received the AZD1222 COVID-19 vaccine. This material consisted of peripheral blood, taken 28 days after the second AZD1222 dose. The CDR3 sequence is CASSLRGLAGGEQFF. CDR3 sequence (DNA): TGTGCCAGCAGCTTAAGGGGACTAGCGGGAGGTGAGCAGTTCTTC.